The 10 T cell receptor beta chains below all came from one sample that was sequenced in a study of blood T cells in healthy people across ages. Combining a sample-barcoded 5' primer with a J-beta primer mix, a second PCR ran for roughly 6 to 12 cycles. In TCRdb, the 5' RACE reads were re-called with MiXCR into one record per CDR3 protein. The profile shows about 640,000 distinct CDR3 sequences, under 70% of them singletons. The sequenced sample consisted of blood. The receptors come from a man between 60 and 70 years old in good health.

The V and J genes are TRBV11-2 and TRBJ2-5; possible D gene TRBD2, 6 bases. Germline lookup yields CDR1 SGHAT and CDR2 FQNNGV. Trimming cost V 6 bases and J 5 bases, with 25 bases left between them. The CDR3 spans 17 residues. The CDR3 spells CASRRRWGGEGDETQYF. The DNA for the CDR3 is TGTGCCAGCAGACGACGCTGGGGCGGGGAAGGGGACGAGACCCAGTACTTC.

This clonotype was detected only a few times. This rearrangement joins TRBV6-2 or TRBV6-3 to TRBJ1-6, with a weak D call TRBD1 (5 bases). Germline V gene sequence: CDR1 MNHEY, CDR2 SVGEGT. Trimming pared 6 bases from V and 8 bases from J, leaving 14 bases between. The CDR3 extends over 14 amino acids. The CDR3 here is CASSPGPNYSPLHF. DNA for the CDR3: TGTGCCAGCAGCCCGGGGCCGAACTATTCACCCCTCCACTTT.

This chain joins TRBV5-1 and TRBJ2-7; 7 bases are a match to TRBD1. With 4 bases clipped from V and 3 bases from J, the junction kept 4 bases outside the gene matches. The germline gives CDR1 SGHRS, CDR2 YFSETQ. The CDR3 extends over 13 amino acids. CDR3: CASSPGQNYEQYF. The CDR3 region has the DNA TGCGCCAGCAGCCCGGGACAGAACTACGAGCAGTACTTC.

This clonotype occurred a few times. J is TRBJ2-4 and V is TRBV4-2; possibly TRBD2 for D (5 bases). The J call may be wrong; the DNA end is better matched by TRBJ2-7. The CDR3 is made up of 15 amino acids. Germline V gene sequence: CDR1 LGHNA, CDR2 YNFKEQ. The chain's CDR3 is CASSREDGLSYEQYF. CDR3 DNA: TGTGCCAGCAGCCGAGAGGACGGACTCTCCTACGAGCAGTACTTC.

The gene calls are TRBV11-2 and TRBJ2-4; 7 bases agree with TRBD2. This CDR3 spans 15 amino acids. CDR1 is SGHAT and CDR2 is FQNNGV in the germline V gene. V lost 10 bases, J lost 1 base, and 10 bases stayed unmatched. In DNA form, the CDR3 reads TGTGCCACTCTCGATGGGCGGGGGGCCAAAAACATTCAGTACTTC. It is translated as CATLDGRGAKNIQYF.

Of note for this clonotype: Germline is not matched at one junction end, which may reflect a read error. The chain is built from TRBV12-3 or TRBV12-4 and TRBJ2-5; D ambiguous. The CDR3 consists of 15 residues. CDR3 sequence reads: CAGSFVGSTQETQYF. CDR3 coding DNA: TGTGCCGGCAGCTTTGTGGGATCCACCCAAGAGACCCAGTACTTC.

The V and J genes are TRBV7-9 and TRBJ2-7; 11 bases agree with TRBD1. CDR1 is SEHNR and CDR2 is FQNEAQ in the germline V gene (reference sequence). The CDR3 is made up of 15 amino acids. CDR3 coding DNA: TGTACCGTTGCCCGTCCGGGACAGGGGGCCTACGAGCAGTACTTC. Translated: CTVARPGQGAYEQYF.

This rearrangement joins TRBV6-5 to TRBJ2-4; 11 bases are shared with TRBD1. With 0 bases clipped from V and 7 bases from J, the junction kept 2 bases outside the gene matches. Per the germline V gene, CDR1 is MNHEY and CDR2 is SVGAGI. The CDR3 is 15 amino acids. The CDR3 DNA follows: TGTGCCAGCAGTTACTCCGGGACAGGGGGGAACATTCAGTACTTC. Its translation is CASSYSGTGGNIQYF.

This clonotype was seen only a few times. The chain combines TRBV28 with TRBJ1-2; D remains ambiguous. The CDR3 totals 12 residues. Deletions cut 4 bases from V and 5 bases from J, with 8 bases between. The germline V gene has CDR1 MDHEN and CDR2 SYDVKM. The CDR3 coding sequence is TGTGCCAGCAGTTGGGCGGGGTATGGCTACACCTTC. It encodes CASSWAGYGYTF.

The chain recombines TRBV6-5 with TRBJ1-6; D unresolved. CDR1 is MNHEY and CDR2 is SVGAGI in the germline V gene. V was trimmed by 6 bases and J by 4 bases, leaving 13 bases between them. This CDR3 is 15 amino acids long. The CDR3 sequence: CASSSLGPYNSPLHF. CDR3 in DNA: TGTGCCAGCAGCTCCCTGGGCCCGTATAATTCACCCCTCCACTTT.